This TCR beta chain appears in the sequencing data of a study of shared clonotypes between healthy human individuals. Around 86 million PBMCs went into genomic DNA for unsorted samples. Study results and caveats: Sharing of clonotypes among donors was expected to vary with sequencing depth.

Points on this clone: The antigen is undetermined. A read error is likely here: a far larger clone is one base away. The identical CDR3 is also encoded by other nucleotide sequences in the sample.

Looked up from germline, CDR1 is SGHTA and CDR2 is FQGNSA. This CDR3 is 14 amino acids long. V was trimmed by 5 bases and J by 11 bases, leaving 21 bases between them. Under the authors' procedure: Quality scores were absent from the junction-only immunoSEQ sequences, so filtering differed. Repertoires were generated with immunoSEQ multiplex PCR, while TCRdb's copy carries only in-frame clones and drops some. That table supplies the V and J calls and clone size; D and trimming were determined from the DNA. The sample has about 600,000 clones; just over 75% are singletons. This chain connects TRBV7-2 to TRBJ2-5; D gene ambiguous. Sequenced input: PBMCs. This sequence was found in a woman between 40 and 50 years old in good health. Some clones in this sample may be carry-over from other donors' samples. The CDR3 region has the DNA TGTGCCAGCAGCCGCCCTTTTTTGGGGTACGAACAGTACTTC. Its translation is CASSRPFLGYEQYF.